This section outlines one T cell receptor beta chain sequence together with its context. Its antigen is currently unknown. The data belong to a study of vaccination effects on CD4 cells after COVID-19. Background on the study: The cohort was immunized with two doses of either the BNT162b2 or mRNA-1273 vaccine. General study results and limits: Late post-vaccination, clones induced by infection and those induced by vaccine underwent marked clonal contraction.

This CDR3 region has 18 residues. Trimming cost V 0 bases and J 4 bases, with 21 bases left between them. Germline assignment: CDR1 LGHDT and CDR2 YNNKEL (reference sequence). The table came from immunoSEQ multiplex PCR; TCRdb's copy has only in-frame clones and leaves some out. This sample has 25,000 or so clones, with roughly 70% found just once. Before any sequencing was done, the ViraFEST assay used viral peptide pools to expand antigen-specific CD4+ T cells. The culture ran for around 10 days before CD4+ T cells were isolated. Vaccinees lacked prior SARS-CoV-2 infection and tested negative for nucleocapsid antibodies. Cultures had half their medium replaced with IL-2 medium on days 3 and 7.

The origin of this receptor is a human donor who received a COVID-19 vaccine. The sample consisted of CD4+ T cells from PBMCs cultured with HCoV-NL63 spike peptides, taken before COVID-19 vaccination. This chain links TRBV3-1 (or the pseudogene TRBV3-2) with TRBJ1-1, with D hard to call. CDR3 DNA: TGTGCCAGCAGCCAAGATTTTACCTCCAGGTCAAAAGGCACTGAAGCTTTCTTT. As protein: CASSQDFTSRSKGTEAFF.